The 11 T cell receptor beta chains given below trace back to one sample, sequenced in a study of blood T cells in healthy people across ages. Next came a second PCR, run for roughly 6 to 11 cycles, which used a sample-barcoded 5' primer along with a J-beta primer mix. TCRdb used MiXCR to reprocess the 5' RACE reads, holding one entry per CDR3 protein. The table shows hundreds of thousands of distinct CDR3 sequences, with under 45% occurring only once. The sample taken for sequencing was blood. Receptors originate from a man in his 60s in good health.

The V call is TRBV20-1, the J call TRBJ2-7, with 13 bases lining up with TRBD2. The end of the DNA fits TRBJ2-5 better, so the J call may be wrong. The CDR3 spans 17 residues. Looked up from germline, CDR1 is DFQATT and CDR2 is SNEGSKA (reference sequence). CDR3 nucleotides: TGCAGTGCTAGACGACCCGGGACTAGCGGGGCTCAAGAGACCCAGTACTTC. Translating it yields CSARRPGTSGAQETQYF.

This sequence joins TRBV4-3 and TRBJ2-2, with 10 bases identical to TRBD2. Germline lookup yields CDR1 LGHNA and CDR2 YSLEER. V trimming: 3 bases; J trimming: 0 bases; junction bases outside the gene matches: 1. The CDR3 runs 16 residues. CDR3 in amino acids: CASSHGLAANTGELFF. CDR3 coding DNA: TGCGCCAGCAGCCATGGACTAGCGGCGAACACCGGGGAGCTGTTTTTT.

This clonotype was seen at least ten times. This chain joins TRBV9 and TRBJ2-1; 8 nucleotides match TRBD1. With V trimmed by 3 bases and J by 0 bases, 8 bases remained unmatched. CDR1 is SGDLS, CDR2 YYNGEE, per germline. The CDR3 totals 17 residues. Written as DNA, the CDR3 is TGTGCCAGCAGCGACGGACAGGGCCCTTTCTCCTACAATGAGCAGTTCTTC. It codes for CASSDGQGPFSYNEQFF.

J is TRBJ2-3 and V is TRBV6-2 or TRBV6-3; 8 bases line up with TRBD1. Trimming took 6 bases from V and 6 from J; bases not matched to a gene: 8. This CDR3 region has 14 residues. Germline CDR1 is MNHEY and CDR2 is SVGEGT. In nucleotides, the CDR3 is TGTGCCAGCAGAAGGGACAGGCAAAGGGATACGCAGTATTTT. This translates into CASRRDRQRDTQYF.

The chain has TRBV11-3 and TRBJ2-3; D not certain. With 5 bases removed from V and 6 bases from J, the gap between germline ends came to 12 bases. CDR1 and CDR2 from the germline V gene are SGHNT and YENEEA. This CDR3 is built from 13 residues. CDR3 region: CASSPEAVDTQYF. For the CDR3, the DNA is TGTGCCAGCAGCCCCGAGGCGGTGGATACGCAGTATTTT.

The chain has TRBV15 and TRBJ2-6, with D perhaps being TRBD1 or TRBD2 (5 bases each). CDR1 is LNHNV and CDR2 is YYDKDF in the germline V gene (reference sequence). CDR3 size: 16 residues. Trimming cost V 5 bases and J 0 bases, with 11 bases left between them. CDR3 sequence: CATSPGRSSGANVLTF. As DNA, the CDR3 is TGTGCCACCAGCCCGGGACGCTCCTCTGGGGCCAACGTCCTGACTTTC.

This chain uses TRBV25-1 with TRBJ2-2; 10 bases align to TRBD1. Per germline, CDR1 MGHDK and CDR2 SYGVNS. This CDR3 comprises 16 residues. The V and J ends lost 4 bases and 5 bases, in that order; junction bases with no gene match: 7. CDR3 DNA: TGTGCCAGCAGTGCATCCGGGACAGGGGTTACCGGGGAGCTGTTTTTT. Translated, it gives CASSASGTGVTGELFF.

The chain couples TRBV27 to TRBJ1-2; no definite D call. Germline CDR1 is MNHEY and CDR2 is SMNVEV (reference sequence). Trimming stripped 2 bases from V and 8 bases from J, with 12 bases between. The length of the CDR3 is 13 residues. DNA of the CDR3: TGTGCCAGCAGTTTAGGAGGGATAGAAGGCTACACCTTC. It yields the protein CASSLGGIEGYTF.

The genes are TRBV28 and TRBJ2-7; D is possibly TRBD1 (6 bases). V dropped 10 bases and J dropped 0 bases, with 13 bases sitting between them. The germline gives CDR1 MDHEN, CDR2 SYDVKM. The CDR3 has 13 amino acids. The CDR3 loop is CATLTGNSYEQYF. The CDR3 nucleotides are TGTGCCACCCTGACAGGTAACTCCTACGAGCAGTACTTC.

The gene calls are TRBV12-3 or TRBV12-4 and TRBJ2-5, with a tentative D call TRBD1 (5 bases). Trimming pared 5 bases from V and 11 bases from J, leaving 21 bases between. This CDR3 has 14 amino acids. The CDR3 spells CASSPLRASNEQYF. The CDR3 nucleotides read TGTGCCAGCAGTCCCCTCAGGGCCTCTAATGAGCAGTACTTC.

The chain uses TRBV29-1 and TRBJ1-3; D unclear. The CDR3 contains 15 residues. Trimming shortened V by 4 bases and J by 0 bases, and 13 bases separated the two germline ends. Germline lookup yields CDR1 SQVTM and CDR2 ANQGSEA. The CDR3 sequence is CSVGDYSISGNTIYF. The CDR3 DNA follows: TGCAGCGTTGGGGATTATTCCATCTCTGGAAACACCATATATTTT.